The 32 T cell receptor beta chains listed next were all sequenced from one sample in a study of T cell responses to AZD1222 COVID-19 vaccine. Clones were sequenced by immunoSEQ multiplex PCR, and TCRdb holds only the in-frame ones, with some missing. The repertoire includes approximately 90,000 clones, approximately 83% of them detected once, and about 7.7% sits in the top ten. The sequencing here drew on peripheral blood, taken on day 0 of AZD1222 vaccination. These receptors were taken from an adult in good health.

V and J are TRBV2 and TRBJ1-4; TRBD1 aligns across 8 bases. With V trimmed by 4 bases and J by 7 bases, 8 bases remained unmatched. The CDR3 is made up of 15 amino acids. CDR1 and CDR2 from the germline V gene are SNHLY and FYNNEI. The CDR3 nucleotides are TGTGCCAGCAGTGTAATTCGGACAGGGAGTGAAAAACTGTTTTTT. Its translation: CASSVIRTGSEKLFF.

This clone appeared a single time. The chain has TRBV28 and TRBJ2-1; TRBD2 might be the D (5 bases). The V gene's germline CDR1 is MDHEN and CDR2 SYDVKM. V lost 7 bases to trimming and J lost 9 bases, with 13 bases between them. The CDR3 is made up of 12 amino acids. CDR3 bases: TGTGCCAGCACCCCGGGGTTTGTTGAGCAGTTCTTC. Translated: CASTPGFVEQFF.

The CDR3 bases are TGTGCCAGTGCTGGGGGCAGGGGCCAGCCCCAGCATTTT. It encodes CASAGGRGQPQHF. The rearrangement uses TRBV19 and TRBJ1-5, with D possibly being TRBD1 (6 bases). Trimming removed 8 bases from V and 7 bases from J, with 15 bases in between. The CDR3 has 13 amino acids. Germline V gene sequence: CDR1 LNHDA, CDR2 SQIVND (reference sequence).

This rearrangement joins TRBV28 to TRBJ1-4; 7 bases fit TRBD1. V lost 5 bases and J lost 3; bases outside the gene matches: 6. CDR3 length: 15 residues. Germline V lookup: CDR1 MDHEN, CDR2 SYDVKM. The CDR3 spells CASSPGQAANEKLFF. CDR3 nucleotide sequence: TGTGCCAGCAGTCCCGGACAGGCAGCTAATGAAAAACTGTTTTTT.

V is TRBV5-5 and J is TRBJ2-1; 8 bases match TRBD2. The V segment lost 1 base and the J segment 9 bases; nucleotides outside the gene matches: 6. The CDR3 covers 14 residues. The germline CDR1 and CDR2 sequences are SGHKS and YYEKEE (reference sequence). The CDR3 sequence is CASSLSGSSTEQFF. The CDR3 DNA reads TGTGCCAGCAGCTTGAGCGGGAGCTCCACTGAGCAGTTCTTC.

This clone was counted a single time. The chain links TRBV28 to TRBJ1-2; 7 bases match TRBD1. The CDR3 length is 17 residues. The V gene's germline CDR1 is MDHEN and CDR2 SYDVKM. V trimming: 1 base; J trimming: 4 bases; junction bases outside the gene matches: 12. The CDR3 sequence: CASSLSTTRTGAYGYTF. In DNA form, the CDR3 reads TGTGCCAGCAGTTTATCAACTACCCGGACAGGCGCCTATGGCTACACCTTC.

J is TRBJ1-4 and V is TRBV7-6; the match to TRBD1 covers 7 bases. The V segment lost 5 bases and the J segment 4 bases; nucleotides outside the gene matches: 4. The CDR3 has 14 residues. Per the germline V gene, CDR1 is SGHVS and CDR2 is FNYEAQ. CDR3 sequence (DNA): TGTGCCAGCAGCAGCGGGACAGATAATGAAAAACTGTTTTTT. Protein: CASSSGTDNEKLFF.

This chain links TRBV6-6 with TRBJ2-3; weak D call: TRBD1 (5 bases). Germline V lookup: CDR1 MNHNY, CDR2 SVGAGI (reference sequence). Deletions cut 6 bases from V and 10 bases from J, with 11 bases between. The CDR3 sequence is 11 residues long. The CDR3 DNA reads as TGTGCCAGCAGCCAGGGCCCCTCGCAGTATTTT. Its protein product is CASSQGPSQYF.

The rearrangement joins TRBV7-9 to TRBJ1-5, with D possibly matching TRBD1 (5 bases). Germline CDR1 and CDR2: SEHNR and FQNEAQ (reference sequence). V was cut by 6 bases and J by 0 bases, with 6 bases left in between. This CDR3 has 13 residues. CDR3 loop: CASSRGSNQPQHF. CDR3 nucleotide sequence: TGTGCCAGCAGTAGGGGTAGCAATCAGCCCCAGCATTTT.

CDR3 DNA sequence: TGTGCCAGCAGCCAAGGTCGTGGGACAGGGGAGCGGCCCCAGCATTTT. It translates to CASSQGRGTGERPQHF. V usage is TRBV3-1 (or the pseudogene TRBV3-2) and J usage is TRBJ1-5; TRBD1 agrees at 10 bases. Trimming took 1 base from V and 9 from J; bases not matched to a gene: 9. Looked up from germline, CDR1 is LGHDT and CDR2 is YNNKEL (reference sequence). CDR3 length equals 16 residues.

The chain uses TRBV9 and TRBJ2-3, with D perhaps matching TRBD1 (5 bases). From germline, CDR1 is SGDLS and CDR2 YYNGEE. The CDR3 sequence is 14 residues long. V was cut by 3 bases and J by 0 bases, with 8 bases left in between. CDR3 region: CASSGRVSTDTQYF. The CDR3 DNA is TGTGCCAGCAGCGGCAGGGTTAGCACAGATACGCAGTATTTT.

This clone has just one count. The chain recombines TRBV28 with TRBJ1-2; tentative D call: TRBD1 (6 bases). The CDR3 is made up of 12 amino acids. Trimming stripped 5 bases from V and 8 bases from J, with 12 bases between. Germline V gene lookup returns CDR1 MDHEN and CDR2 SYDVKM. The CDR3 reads CASSEAGDGYTF. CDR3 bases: TGTGCCAGCAGTGAGGCAGGGGACGGCTACACCTTC.

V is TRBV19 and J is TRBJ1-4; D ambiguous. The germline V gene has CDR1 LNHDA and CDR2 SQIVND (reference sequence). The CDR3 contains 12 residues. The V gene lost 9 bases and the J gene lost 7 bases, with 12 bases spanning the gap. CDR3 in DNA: TGTGCCAGCCGGCCTTGGGGTGAAAAACTGTTTTTT. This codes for CASRPWGEKLFF.

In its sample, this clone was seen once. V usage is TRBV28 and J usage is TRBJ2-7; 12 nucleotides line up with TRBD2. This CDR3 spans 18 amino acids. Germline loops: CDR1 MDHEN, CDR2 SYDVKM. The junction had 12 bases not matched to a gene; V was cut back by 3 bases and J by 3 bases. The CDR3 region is CASSLLAGGPSRVYEQYF. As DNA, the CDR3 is TGTGCCAGCAGTTTGCTAGCGGGAGGGCCTAGTCGGGTCTACGAGCAGTACTTC.

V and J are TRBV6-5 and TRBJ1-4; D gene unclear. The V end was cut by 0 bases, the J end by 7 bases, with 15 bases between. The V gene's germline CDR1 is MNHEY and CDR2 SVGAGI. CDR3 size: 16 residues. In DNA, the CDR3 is TGTGCCAGCAGTTACTCTATCCCCTCACGGGGTGAAAAACTGTTTTTT. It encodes CASSYSIPSRGEKLFF.

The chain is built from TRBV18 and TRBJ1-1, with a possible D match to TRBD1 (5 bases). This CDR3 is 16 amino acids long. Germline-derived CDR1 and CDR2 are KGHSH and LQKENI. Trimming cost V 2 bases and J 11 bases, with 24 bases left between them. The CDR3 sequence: CASSPYDRDPLPVAFF. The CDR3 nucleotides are TGTGCCAGCTCACCATATGACCGGGACCCCTTACCGGTGGCTTTCTTT.

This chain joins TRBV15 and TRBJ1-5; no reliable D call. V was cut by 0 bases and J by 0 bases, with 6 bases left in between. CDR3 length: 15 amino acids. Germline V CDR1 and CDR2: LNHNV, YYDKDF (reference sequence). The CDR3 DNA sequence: TGTGCCACCAGCAGAGAACGGGATAGCAATCAGCCCCAGCATTTT. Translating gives CATSRERDSNQPQHF.

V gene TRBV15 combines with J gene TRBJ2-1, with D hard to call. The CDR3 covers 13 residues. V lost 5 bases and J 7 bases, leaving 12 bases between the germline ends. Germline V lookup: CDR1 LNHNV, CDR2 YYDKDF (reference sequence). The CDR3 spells CATSPLRRNEQFF. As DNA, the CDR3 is TGTGCCACCAGCCCTTTGCGGCGGAATGAGCAGTTCTTC. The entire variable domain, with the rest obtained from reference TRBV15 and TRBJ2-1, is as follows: DAMVIQNPRYQVTQFGKPVTLSCSQTLNHNVMYWYQQKSSQAPKLLFHYYDKDFNNEADTPDNFQSRRPNTSFCFLDIRSPGLGDTAMYLCATSPLRRNEQFFGPGTRLTVL.

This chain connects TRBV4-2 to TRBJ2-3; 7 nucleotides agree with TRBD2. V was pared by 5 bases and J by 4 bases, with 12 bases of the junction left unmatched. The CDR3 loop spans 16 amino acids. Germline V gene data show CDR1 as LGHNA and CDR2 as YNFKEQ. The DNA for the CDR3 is TGTGCCAGCAGCAGTACGGGGGGTGGGGCGTCAGATACGCAGTATTTT. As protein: CASSSTGGGASDTQYF.

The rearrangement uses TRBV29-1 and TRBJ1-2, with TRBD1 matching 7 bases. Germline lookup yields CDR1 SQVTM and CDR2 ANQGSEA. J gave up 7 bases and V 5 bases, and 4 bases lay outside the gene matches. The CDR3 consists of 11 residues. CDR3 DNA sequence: TGCAGCGTTCAGACAGGGTTTGGCTACACCTTC. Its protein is CSVQTGFGYTF.

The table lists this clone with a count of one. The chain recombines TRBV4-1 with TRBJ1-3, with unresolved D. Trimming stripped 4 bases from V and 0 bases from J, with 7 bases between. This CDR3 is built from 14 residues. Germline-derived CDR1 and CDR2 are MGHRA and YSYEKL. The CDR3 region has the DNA TGCGCCAGCAGCCCAGCAGGCTCTGGAAACACCATATATTTT. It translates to CASSPAGSGNTIYF.

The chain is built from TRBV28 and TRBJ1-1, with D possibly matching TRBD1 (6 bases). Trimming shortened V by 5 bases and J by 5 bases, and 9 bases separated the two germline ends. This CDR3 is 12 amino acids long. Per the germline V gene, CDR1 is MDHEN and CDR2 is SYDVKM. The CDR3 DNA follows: TGTGCCAGCAGTCAGACAGGAACTGAAGCTTTCTTT. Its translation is CASSQTGTEAFF. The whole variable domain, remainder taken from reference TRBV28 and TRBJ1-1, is DVKVTQSSRYLVKRTGEKVFLECVQDMDHENMFWYRQDPGLGLRLIYFSYDVKMKEKGDIPEGYSVSREKKERFSLILESASTNQTSMYLCASSQTGTEAFFGQGTRLTVV.

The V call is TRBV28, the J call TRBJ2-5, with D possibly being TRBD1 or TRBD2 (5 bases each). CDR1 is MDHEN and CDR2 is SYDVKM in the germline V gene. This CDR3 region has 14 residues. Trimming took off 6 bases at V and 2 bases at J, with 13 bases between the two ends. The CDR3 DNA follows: TGTGCCAGCAGGGAACCGGGACGGCAAGAGACCCAGTACTTC. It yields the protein CASREPGRQETQYF.

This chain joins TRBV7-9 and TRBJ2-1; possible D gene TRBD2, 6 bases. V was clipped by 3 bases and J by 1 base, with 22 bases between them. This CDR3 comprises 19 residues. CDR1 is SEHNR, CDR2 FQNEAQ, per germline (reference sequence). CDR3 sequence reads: CASSFSAGFTGGSYNEQFF. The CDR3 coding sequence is TGTGCCAGCAGCTTTTCCGCAGGGTTTACAGGAGGGTCCTACAATGAGCAGTTCTTC.

This CDR3 is CASNGATYNSPLHF. The CDR3 nucleotides are TGTGCCAGCAACGGAGCTACCTATAATTCACCCCTCCACTTT. This sequence joins TRBV5-6 and TRBJ1-6, with D uncertain. CDR1 is SGHDT, CDR2 YYEEEE, per germline. V dropped 6 bases and J dropped 2 bases, with 9 bases sitting between them. This CDR3 is built from 14 residues.

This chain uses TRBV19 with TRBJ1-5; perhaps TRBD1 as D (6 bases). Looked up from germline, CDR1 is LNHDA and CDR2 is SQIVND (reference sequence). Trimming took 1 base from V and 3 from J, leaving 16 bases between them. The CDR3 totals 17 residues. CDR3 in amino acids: CASSIGPGGGANQPQHF. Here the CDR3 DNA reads TGTGCCAGTAGTATAGGGCCCGGAGGGGGGGCCAATCAGCCCCAGCATTTT. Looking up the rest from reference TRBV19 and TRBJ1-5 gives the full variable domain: DGGITQSPKYLFRKEGQNVTLSCEQNLNHDAMYWYRQDPGQGLRLIYYSQIVNDFQKGDIAEGYSVSREKKESFPLTVTSAQKNPTAFYLCASSIGPGGGANQPQHFGDGTRLSIL.

The CDR3 nucleotides are TGTGCCAGCAGCGTTCGGACCCAGAGTTCACCCCTCCACTTT. Translation gives CASSVRTQSSPLHF. The genes are TRBV7-8 and TRBJ1-6; no firm D call. V lost 5 bases and J lost 9, with 14 bases in between. The CDR3 is 14 amino acids. CDR1 is SGHVS, CDR2 FQNEAQ, per germline.

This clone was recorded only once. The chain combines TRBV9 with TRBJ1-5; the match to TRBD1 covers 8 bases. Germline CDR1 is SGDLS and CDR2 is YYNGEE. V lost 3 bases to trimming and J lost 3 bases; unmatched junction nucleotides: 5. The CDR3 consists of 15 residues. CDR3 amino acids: CASSAGTGYNQPQHF. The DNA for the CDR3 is TGTGCCAGCAGCGCCGGGACAGGCTACAATCAGCCCCAGCATTTT. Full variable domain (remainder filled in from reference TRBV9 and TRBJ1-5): DSGVTQTPKHLITATGQRVTLRCSPRSGDLSVYWYQQSLDQGLQFLIQYYNGEERAKGNILERFSAQQFPDLHSELNLSSLELGDSALYFCASSAGTGYNQPQHFGDGTRLSIL.

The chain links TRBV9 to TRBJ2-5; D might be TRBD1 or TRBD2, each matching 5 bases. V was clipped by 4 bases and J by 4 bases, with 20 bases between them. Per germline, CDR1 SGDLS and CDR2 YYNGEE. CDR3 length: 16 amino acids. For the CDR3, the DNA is TGTGCCAGCAGCTCAAGACCGGGAAGGGGAACAGAGACCCAGTACTTC. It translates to CASSSRPGRGTETQYF.

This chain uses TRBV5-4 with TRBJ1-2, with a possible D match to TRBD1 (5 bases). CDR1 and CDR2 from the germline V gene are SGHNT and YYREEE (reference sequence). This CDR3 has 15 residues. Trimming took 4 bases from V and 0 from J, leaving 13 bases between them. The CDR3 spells CASSPGGGSNYGYTF. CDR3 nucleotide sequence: TGTGCCAGCAGCCCGGGGGGGGGATCTAACTATGGCTACACCTTC.

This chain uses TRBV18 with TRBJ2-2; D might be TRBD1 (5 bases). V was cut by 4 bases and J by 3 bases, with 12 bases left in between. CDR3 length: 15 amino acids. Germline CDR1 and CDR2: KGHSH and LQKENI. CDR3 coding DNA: TGTGCCAGCTCACGGGTGACAGCCGACACCGGGGAGCTGTTTTTT. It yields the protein CASSRVTADTGELFF.

CDR3 sequence (DNA): TGTGCCAGCAGCCATCTCCCTCCCGGGAAGGAGGGCTACACCTTC. It translates to CASSHLPPGKEGYTF. V is TRBV13 and J is TRBJ1-2; D is uncertain. The CDR3 extends over 15 amino acids. Trimming stripped 5 bases from V and 8 bases from J, with 21 bases between. From germline, CDR1 is PRHDT and CDR2 FYEKMQ (reference sequence).